This entry lists 8 T cell receptor beta chains sequenced from one sample in a study of T cell changes during pregnancy in multiple sclerosis. Only in-frame clones appear in the TCRdb table, and some are missing; sequencing was by immunoSEQ multiplex PCR. Of around 39,000 clones detected, 80% to 90% appear once; the ten largest clones hold around 1.2%. The source was CD4+ T cells from peripheral blood mononuclear cells, collected before pregnancy. These receptors were obtained from a female donor with multiple sclerosis, enrolled in a pregnancy study.

The chain recombines TRBV7-2 with TRBJ2-1; D is unresolved. Germline V lookup: CDR1 SGHTA, CDR2 FQGNSA. The length of the CDR3 is 17 residues. Trimming removed 2 bases from V and 5 bases from J, with 19 bases in between. CDR3 coding DNA: TGTGCCAGCAGCTTAAGTGTGGCAGGTGGCCCCCACAATGAGCAGTTCTTC. It encodes CASSLSVAGGPHNEQFF.

The chain uses TRBV28 and TRBJ2-5; D is perhaps TRBD2 (5 bases). The CDR3 length is 16 residues. The ends were cut back, 9 bases at V and 0 bases at J, with 20 bases in the middle. In germline, CDR1 is MDHEN, CDR2 SYDVKM. The CDR3 DNA is TGTGCCAGTTTAACGTCGGCTAGCAGAAACCAAGAGACCCAGTACTTC. Its protein product is CASLTSASRNQETQYF.

The chain carries TRBV28 and TRBJ1-3, with 7 positions matching TRBD1. CDR1 MDHEN and CDR2 SYDVKM come from the germline V gene. V lost 3 bases and J lost 3; bases outside the gene matches: 20. The CDR3 is 20 residues long. The CDR3 reads CASSLLGLQSHRGYGNTIYF. DNA of the CDR3: TGTGCCAGCAGTTTGTTGGGGCTTCAGAGCCACAGGGGATATGGAAACACCATATATTTT.

The gene calls are TRBV9 and TRBJ2-2; 8 nucleotides match TRBD2. The CDR3 has 16 residues. Germline CDR1 SGDLS, CDR2 YYNGEE. With 2 bases clipped from V and 7 bases from J, the junction kept 10 bases outside the gene matches. The CDR3, as DNA: TGTGCCAGCAGCGTCTCCAGCGGGAGCCGGGGCGGGGAGCTGTTTTTT. Its protein is CASSVSSGSRGGELFF.

This chain links TRBV6-1 with TRBJ2-3; possible D gene TRBD2, 6 bases. Germline values: CDR1 MNHNS, CDR2 SASEGT. The CDR3 spans 15 residues. Between the trimmed V and J ends, which lost 0 bases and 3 bases, there was a span of 10 bases. CDR3 coding DNA: TGTGCCAGCAGTGAAGCGGCGGGATCAACAGATACGCAGTATTTT. Translation: CASSEAAGSTDTQYF.

The chain combines TRBV11-1 with TRBJ2-7, with TRBD2 as a possible D gene (6 bases). CDR3 length: 14 residues. Germline V gene lookup returns CDR1 SGHAT and CDR2 FQDESV (reference sequence). V was shortened by 5 bases and J by 2 bases, with 13 bases between the two germline ends. CDR3 DNA sequence: TGTGCCAGCAGCGTCGGGAGCCCAACCTACGAGCAGTACTTC. Translation gives CASSVGSPTYEQYF.

The chain carries TRBV7-9 and TRBJ1-1; tentatively, D is TRBD1 (5 bases). The germline V gene encodes CDR1 SEHNR and CDR2 FQNEAQ (reference sequence). The CDR3 loop spans 15 amino acids. Trimming cost V 2 bases and J 4 bases, with 14 bases left between them. CDR3 loop: CASSLMRGPGTEAFF. Written as DNA, the CDR3 is TGTGCCAGCAGCTTAATGCGGGGACCGGGCACTGAAGCTTTCTTT. Drawing the rest from reference TRBV7-9 and TRBJ1-1, the complete variable domain is DTGVSQNPRHKITKRGQNVTFRCDPISEHNRLYWYRQTLGQGPEFLTYFQNEAQLEKSRLLSDRFSAERPKGSFSTLEIQRTEQGDSAMYLCASSLMRGPGTEAFFGQGTRLTVV.

This chain joins TRBV6-6 and TRBJ2-5; TRBD1 might be the D (6 bases). Germline values: CDR1 MNHNY, CDR2 SVGAGI (reference sequence). The CDR3 contains 14 residues. Trimming took 8 bases from V and 5 from J, leaving 18 bases between them. CDR3 region: CASRLQGVPETQYF. The CDR3 DNA is TGTGCCAGCCGCCTACAGGGCGTCCCTGAGACCCAGTACTTC.